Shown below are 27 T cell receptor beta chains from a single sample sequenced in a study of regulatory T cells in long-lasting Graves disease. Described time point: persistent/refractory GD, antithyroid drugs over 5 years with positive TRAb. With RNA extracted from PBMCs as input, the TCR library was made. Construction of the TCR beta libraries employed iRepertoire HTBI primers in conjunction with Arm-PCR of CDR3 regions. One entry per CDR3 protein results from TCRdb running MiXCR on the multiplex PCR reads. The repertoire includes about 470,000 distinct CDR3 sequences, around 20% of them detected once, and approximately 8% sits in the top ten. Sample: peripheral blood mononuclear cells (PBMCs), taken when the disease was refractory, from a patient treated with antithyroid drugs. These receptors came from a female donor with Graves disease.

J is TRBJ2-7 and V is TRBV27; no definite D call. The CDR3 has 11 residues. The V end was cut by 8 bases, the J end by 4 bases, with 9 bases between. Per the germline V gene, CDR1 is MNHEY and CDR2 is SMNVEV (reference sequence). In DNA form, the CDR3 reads TGTGCCAGCGCTACAGCTTACGAGCAGTACTTC. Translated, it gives CASATAYEQYF.

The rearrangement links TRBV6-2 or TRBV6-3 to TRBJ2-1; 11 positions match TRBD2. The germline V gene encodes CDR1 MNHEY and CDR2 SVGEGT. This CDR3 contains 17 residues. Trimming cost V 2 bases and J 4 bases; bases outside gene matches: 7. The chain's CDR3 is CASSYRTSGSSYNEQFF. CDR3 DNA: TGTGCCAGCAGTTACCGCACTAGCGGGAGTAGTTACAATGAGCAGTTCTTC.

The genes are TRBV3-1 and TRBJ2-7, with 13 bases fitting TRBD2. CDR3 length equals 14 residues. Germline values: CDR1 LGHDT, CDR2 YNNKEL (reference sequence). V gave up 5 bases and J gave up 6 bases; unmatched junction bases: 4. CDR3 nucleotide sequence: TGTGCCAGCAGCGGACTAGCGGGAGCATCCGAGCAGTACTTC. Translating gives CASSGLAGASEQYF.

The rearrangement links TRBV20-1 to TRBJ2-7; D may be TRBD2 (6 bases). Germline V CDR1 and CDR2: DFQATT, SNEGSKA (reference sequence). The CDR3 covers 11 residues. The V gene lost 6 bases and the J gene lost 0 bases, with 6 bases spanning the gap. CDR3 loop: CSAGGSYEQYF. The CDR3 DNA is TGCAGTGCGGGGGGCTCCTACGAGCAGTACTTC.

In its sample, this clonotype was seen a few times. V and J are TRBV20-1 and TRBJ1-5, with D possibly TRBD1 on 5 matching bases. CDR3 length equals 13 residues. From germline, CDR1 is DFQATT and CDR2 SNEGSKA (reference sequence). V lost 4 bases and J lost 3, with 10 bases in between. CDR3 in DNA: TGCAGTGCTACCGACAGCCACAATCAGCCCCAGCATTTT. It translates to CSATDSHNQPQHF.

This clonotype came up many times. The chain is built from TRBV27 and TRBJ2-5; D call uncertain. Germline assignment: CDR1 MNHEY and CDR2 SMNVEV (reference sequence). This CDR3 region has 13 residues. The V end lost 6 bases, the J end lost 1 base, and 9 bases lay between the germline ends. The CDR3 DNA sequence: TGTGCCAGCAGCGCGATGGGCCAAGAGACCCAGTACTTC. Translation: CASSAMGQETQYF.

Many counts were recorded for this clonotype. CDR3 coding DNA: TGTGCCAGCAGTGCCCAGGGACGTAATGAAAAACTGTTTTTT. Protein: CASSAQGRNEKLFF. The gene calls are TRBV27 and TRBJ1-4; tentatively, D is TRBD1 (5 bases). CDR1 and CDR2 (germline): MNHEY, SMNVEV (reference sequence). V was cut by 5 bases and J by 4 bases, with 11 bases left in between. CDR3 length: 14 residues. Variable domain in full (rest from reference TRBV27 and TRBJ1-4): EAQVTQNPRYLITVTGKKLTVTCSQNMNHEYMSWYRQDPGLGLRQIYYSMNVEVTDKGDVPEGYKVSRKEKRNFPLILESPSPNQTSLYFCASSAQGRNEKLFFGSGTQLSVL.

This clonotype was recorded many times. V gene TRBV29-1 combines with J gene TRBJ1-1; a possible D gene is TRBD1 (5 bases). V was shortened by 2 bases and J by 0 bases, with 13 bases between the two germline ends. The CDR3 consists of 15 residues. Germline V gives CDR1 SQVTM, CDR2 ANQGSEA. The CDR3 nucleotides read TGCAGCGTTGAAATCGAGGGACGGATGAACACTGAAGCTTTCTTT. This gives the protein CSVEIEGRMNTEAFF.

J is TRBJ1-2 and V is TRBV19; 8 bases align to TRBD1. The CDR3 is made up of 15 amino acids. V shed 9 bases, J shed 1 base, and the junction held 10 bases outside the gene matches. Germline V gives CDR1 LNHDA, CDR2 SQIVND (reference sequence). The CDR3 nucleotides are TGTGCCAGCCAGCGGGACAGGAAGCTTAACTATGGCTACACCTTC. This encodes CASQRDRKLNYGYTF.

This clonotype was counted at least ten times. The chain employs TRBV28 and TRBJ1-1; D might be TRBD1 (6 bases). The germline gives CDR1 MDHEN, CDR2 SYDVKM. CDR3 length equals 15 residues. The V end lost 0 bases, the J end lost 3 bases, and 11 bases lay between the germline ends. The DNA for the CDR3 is TGTGCCAGCAGTTTATGGGCCAGGGGCGACACTGAAGCTTTCTTT. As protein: CASSLWARGDTEAFF.

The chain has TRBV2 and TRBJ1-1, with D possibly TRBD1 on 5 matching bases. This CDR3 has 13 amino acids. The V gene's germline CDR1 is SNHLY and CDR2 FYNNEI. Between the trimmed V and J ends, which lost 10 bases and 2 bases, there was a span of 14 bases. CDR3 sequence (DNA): TGTGCCACCTACCTCCAGGGCAACACTGAAGCTTTCTTT. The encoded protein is CATYLQGNTEAFF.

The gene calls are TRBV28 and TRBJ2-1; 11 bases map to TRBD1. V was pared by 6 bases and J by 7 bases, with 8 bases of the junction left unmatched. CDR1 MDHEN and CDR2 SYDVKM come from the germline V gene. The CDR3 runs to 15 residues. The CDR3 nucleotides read TGTGCCAGCAGCAGTGGACAGGGGGCTGAGAATGAGCAGTTCTTC. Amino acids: CASSSGQGAENEQFF.

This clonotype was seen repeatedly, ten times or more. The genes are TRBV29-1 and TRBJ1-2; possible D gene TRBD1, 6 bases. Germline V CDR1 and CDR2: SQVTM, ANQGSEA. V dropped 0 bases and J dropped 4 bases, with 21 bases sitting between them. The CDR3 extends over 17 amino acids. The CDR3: CSVEEVGSGTPPYGYTF. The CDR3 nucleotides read TGCAGCGTTGAAGAAGTCGGGTCTGGGACACCCCCCTATGGCTACACCTTC.

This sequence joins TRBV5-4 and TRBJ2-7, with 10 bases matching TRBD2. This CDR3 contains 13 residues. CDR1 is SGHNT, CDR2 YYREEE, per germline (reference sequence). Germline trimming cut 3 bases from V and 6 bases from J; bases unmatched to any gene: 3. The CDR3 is CASSSGLAAEQYF. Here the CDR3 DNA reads TGTGCCAGCAGCTCAGGACTAGCGGCCGAGCAGTACTTC.

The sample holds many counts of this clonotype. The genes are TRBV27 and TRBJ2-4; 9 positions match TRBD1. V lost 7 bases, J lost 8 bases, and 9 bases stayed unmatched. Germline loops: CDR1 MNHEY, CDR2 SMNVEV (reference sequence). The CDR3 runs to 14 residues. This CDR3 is CASKLTGGFDIQYF. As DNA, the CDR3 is TGTGCCAGCAAGTTAACAGGGGGCTTTGACATTCAGTACTTC.

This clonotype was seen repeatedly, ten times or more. The CDR3 here is CASSPRTGKPEAFF. The CDR3, as DNA: TGTGCCAGCAGCCCTCGGACAGGGAAGCCTGAAGCTTTCTTT. This chain uses TRBV11-3 with TRBJ1-1, with 8 bases matching TRBD1. V dropped 5 bases and J dropped 6; count of bases not matched to a gene: 8. From germline, CDR1 is SGHNT and CDR2 YENEEA. This CDR3 spans 14 amino acids.

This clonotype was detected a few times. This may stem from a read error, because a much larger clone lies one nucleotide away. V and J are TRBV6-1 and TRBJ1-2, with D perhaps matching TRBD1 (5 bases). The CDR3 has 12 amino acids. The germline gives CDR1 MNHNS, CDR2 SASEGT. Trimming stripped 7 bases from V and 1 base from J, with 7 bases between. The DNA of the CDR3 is TGTGCCAGCATGGGGGGTAACTATGGCTACACCTTC. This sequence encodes CASMGGNYGYTF.

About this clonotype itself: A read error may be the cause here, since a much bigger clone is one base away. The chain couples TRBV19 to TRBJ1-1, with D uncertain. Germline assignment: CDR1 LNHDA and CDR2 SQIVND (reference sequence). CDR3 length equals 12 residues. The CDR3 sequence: CASGVRSTEASF. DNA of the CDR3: TGTGCCAGTGGAGTTAGAAGCACTGAAGCTTCCTTT. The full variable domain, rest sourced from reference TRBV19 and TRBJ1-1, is DGGITQSPKYLFRKEGQNVTLSCEQNLNHDAMYWYRQDPGQGLRLIYYSQIVNDFQKGDIAEGYSVSREKKESFPLTVTSAQKNPTAFYLCASGVRSTEASFGQGTRLTVV.

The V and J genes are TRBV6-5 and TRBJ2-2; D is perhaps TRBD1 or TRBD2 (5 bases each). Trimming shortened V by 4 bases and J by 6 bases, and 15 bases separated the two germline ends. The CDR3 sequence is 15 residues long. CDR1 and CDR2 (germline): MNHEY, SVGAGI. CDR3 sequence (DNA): TGTGCCAGCAGTTGGTCAGGGAGTGGGCCCGGGGAGCTGTTTTTT. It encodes CASSWSGSGPGELFF.

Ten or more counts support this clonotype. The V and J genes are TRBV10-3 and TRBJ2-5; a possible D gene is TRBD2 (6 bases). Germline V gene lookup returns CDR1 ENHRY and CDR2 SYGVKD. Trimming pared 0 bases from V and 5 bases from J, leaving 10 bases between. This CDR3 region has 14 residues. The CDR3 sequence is CAISESPGRETQYF. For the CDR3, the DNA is TGTGCCATCAGTGAGTCGCCAGGGAGGGAGACCCAGTACTTC.

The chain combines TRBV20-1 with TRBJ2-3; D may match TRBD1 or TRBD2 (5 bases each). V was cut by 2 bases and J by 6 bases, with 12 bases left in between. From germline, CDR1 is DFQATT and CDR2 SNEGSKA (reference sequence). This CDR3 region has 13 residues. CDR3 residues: CSARTGPADTQYF. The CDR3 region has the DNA TGCAGTGCTAGAACGGGGCCAGCTGATACGCAGTATTTT.

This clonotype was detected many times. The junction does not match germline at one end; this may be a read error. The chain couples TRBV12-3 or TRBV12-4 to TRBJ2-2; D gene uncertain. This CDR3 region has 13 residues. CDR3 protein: CATSGRNTGELFF. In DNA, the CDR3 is TGTGCCACCAGTGGGCGAAACACCGGGGAGCTGTTTTTT.

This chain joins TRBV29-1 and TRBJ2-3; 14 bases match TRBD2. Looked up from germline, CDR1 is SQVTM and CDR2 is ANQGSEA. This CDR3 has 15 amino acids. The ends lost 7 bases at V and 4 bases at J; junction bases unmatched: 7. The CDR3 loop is CSALTSGREADTQYF. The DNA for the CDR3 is TGCAGCGCCCTGACTAGCGGGAGGGAGGCAGATACGCAGTATTTT.

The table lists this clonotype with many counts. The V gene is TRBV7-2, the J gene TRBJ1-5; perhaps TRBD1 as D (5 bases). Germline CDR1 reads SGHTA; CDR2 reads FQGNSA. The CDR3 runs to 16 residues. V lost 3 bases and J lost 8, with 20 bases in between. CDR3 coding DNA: TGTGCCAGCAGCTTTGGCCCTAGGACAATTAATGAGCCCCAGCATTTT. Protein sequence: CASSFGPRTINEPQHF.

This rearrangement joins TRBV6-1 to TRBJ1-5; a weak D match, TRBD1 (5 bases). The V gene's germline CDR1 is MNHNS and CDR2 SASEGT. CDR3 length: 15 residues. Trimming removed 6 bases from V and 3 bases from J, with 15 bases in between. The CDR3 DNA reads TGTGCCAGCAGCCGCACTCCAGGGTACAATCAGCCCCAGCATTTT. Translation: CASSRTPGYNQPQHF.

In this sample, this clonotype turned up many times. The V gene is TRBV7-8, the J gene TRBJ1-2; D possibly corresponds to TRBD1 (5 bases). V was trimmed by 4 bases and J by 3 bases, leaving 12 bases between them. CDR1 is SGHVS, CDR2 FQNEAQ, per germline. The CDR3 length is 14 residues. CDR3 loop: CASSSTGRDYGYTF. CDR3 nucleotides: TGTGCCAGCAGCTCAACGGGACGTGACTATGGCTACACCTTC.

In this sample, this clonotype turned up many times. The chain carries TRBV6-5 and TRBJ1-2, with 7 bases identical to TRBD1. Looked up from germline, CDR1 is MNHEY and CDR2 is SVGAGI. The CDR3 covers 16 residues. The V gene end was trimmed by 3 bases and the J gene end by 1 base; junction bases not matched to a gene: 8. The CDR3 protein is CASSYQGGRINYGYTF. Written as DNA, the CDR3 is TGTGCCAGCAGTTATCAGGGGGGCAGAATTAACTATGGCTACACCTTC.